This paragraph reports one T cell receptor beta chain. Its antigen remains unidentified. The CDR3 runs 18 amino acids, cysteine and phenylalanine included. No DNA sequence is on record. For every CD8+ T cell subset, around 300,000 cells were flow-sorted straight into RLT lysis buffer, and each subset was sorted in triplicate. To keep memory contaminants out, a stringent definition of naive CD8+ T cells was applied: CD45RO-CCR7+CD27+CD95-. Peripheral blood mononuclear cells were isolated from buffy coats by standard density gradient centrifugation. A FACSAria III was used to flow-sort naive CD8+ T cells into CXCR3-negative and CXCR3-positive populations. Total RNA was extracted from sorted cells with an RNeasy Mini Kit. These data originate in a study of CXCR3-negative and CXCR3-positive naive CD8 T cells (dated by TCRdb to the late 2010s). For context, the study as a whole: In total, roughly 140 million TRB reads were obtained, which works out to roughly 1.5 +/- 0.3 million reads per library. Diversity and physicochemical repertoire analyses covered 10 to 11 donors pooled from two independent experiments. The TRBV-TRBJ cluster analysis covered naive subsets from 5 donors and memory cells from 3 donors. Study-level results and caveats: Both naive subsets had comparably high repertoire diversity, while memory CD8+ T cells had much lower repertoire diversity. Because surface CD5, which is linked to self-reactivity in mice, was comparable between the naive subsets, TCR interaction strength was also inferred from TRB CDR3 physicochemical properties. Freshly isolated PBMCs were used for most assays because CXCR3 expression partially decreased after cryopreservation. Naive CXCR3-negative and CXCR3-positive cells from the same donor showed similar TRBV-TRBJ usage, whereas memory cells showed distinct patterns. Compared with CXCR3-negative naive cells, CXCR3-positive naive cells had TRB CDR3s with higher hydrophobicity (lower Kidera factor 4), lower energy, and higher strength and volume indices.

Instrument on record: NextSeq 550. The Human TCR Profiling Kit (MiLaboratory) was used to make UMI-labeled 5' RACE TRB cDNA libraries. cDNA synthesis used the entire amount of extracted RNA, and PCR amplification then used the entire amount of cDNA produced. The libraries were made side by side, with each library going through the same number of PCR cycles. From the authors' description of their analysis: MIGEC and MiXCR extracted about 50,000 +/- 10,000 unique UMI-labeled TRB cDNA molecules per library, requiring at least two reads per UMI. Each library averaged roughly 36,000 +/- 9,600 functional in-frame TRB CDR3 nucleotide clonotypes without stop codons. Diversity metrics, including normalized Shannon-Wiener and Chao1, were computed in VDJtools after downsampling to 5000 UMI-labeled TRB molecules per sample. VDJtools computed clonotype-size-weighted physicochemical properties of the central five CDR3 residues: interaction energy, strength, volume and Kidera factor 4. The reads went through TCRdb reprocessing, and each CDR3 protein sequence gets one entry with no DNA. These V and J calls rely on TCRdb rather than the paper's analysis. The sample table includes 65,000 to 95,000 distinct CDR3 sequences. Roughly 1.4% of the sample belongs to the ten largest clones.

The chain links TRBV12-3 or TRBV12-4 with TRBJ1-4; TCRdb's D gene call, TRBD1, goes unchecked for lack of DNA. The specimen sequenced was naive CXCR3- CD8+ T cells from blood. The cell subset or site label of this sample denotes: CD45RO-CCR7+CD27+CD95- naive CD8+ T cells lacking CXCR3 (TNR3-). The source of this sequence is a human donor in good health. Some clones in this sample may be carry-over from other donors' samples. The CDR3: CASSPDGTLGQGNEKLFF.